The present entry profiles one TCR beta chain with its context. Its specificity is not known. As originally analysed: Construction of a distant-metastasis classifier for papillary thyroid cancer relied on CDR3 differences across clinicopathological groups. TCRdb re-called the PCR reads via MiXCR. Here the V and J calls rest on TCRdb's processing, not on the authors' analysis. Here the sample spans 15,000 to 20,000 clones, under 25% being singletons. Germline loops: CDR1 MDHEN, CDR2 SYDVKM. The CDR3 loop spans 15 amino acids. Trimming stripped 6 bases from V and 3 bases from J, with 18 bases between. These data belong to a study of metastatic and nonmetastatic thyroid tumors. Overall study: Across peripheral blood and tumor or nodule tissue samples taken from malignant and benign thyroid patients, the repertoires were compared with one another. Study-level points and caveats: Patients with malignant thyroid tumors reportedly had significantly higher TCR beta diversity than those with benign nodules, in blood and tumor.

Every patient was untreated before thyroid surgery. The gene calls are TRBV28 and TRBJ2-7, with a tentative D call TRBD2 (6 bases). This TCR derives from a female donor with papillary thyroid cancer or a benign thyroid nodule (not recorded which). Some clones in this sample may be carry-over from other donors' samples. The sequenced sample consisted of adjacent normal tissue. The CDR3 region is CASSMGGGRNYEQYF. The CDR3 region has the DNA TGTGCCAGCAGCATGGGTGGGGGGAGGAACTACGAGCAGTACTTC.